This TCR beta chain is from a study of CDR3 diversity in severe acne. This clonotype showed up many times. Using its own MiXCR run on the PCR reads, TCRdb lists one record per CDR3 protein. The repertoire consists of tens of thousands of distinct CDR3 sequences, with 51% occurring once and the leading ten covering 13% to 15%. J gave up 3 bases and V 6 bases, and 10 bases lay outside the gene matches. The CDR3 contains 15 residues. The chain couples TRBV12-3 or TRBV12-4 to TRBJ1-1; TRBD1 matches 7 bases. The receptor was isolated from a male donor in good health, without acne. Material: blood. CDR3: CASSSPGGGDTEAFF. CDR3 sequence (DNA): TGTGCCAGCAGCTCCCCAGGGGGAGGTGACACTGAAGCTTTCTTT.